This TCR beta chain was found in a study of shared clonotypes between healthy human individuals. Whole-study context: Each donor's CD4 naive and CD4 memory cells filled three plates apiece, CD8 naive two, and CD8 memory one.

Per the original methods: ImmunoSEQ only sent back junction sequences with no quality scores, so filtering was done differently. Repertoires were generated with immunoSEQ multiplex PCR, while TCRdb's copy carries only in-frame clones and drops some. V, J and clone size reflect that table, while D and trimming were determined from the DNA. This table holds 600,000 to 750,000 clones, around 70% found once. This clone was observed a handful of times. Sequencing was done on a sample of memory CD4+ T cells sorted from blood. Subset meaning: CD45RA-negative fraction. The sequence came from a woman aged 25 to 45 in good health.

CDR3 region: CASSPSGSGTLYEQYF. The CDR3 DNA sequence: TGTGCCAGCAGTCCCAGTGGTAGCGGGACCCTCTACGAGCAGTACTTC. This chain connects TRBV27 to TRBJ2-5; 8 bases are shared with TRBD2. The end of the DNA aligns better with TRBJ2-7, so the J call may be wrong. Germline assignment: CDR1 MNHEY and CDR2 SMNVEV (reference sequence). The CDR3 has 16 residues.